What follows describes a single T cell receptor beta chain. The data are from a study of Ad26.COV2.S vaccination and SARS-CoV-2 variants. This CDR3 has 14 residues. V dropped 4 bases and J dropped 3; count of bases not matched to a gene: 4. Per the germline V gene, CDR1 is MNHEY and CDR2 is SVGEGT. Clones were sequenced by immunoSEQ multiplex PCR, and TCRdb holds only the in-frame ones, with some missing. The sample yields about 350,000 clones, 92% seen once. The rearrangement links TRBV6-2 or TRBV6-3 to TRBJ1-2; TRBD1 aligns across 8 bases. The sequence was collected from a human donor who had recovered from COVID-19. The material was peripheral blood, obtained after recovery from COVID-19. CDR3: CASSSGGWDYGYTF. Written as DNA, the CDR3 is TGTGCCAGCAGTTCAGGGGGCTGGGACTATGGCTACACCTTC.